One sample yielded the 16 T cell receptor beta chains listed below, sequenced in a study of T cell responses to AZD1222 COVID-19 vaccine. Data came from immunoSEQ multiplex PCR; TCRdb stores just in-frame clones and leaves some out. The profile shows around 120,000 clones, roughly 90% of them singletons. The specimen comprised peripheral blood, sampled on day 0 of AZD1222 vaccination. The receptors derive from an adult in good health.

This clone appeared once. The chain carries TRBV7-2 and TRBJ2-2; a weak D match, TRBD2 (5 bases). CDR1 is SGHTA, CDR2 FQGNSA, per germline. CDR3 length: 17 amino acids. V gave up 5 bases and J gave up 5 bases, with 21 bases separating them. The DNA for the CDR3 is TGTGCCAGCAGCCCAAGGGCTTACGGGATGGGGACCGGGGAGCTGTTTTTT. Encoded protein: CASSPRAYGMGTGELFF.

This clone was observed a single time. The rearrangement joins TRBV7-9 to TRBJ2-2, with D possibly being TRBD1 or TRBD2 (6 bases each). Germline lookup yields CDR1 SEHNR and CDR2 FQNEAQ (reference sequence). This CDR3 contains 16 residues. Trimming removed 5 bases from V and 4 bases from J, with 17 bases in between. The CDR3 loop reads CASSPRGGPATGELFF. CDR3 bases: TGTGCCAGCAGCCCGAGAGGGGGGCCCGCCACCGGGGAGCTGTTTTTT.

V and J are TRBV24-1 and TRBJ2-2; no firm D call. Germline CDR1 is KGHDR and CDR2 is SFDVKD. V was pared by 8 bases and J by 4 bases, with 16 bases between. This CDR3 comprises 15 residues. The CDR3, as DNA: TGTGCCACCACGGACCCAACGACGGCCACCGGGGAGCTGTTTTTT. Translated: CATTDPTTATGELFF.

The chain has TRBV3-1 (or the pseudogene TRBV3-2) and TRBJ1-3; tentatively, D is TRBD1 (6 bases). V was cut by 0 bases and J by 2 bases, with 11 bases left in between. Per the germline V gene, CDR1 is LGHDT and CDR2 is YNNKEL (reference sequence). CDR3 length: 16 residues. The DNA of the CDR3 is TGTGCCAGCAGCCAAGAAGGCCGGGGGCCTGGAAACACCATATATTTT. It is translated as CASSQEGRGPGNTIYF.

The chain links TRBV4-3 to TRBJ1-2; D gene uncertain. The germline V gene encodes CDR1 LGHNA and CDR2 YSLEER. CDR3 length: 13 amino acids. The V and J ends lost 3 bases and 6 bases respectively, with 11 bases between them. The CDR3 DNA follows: TGCGCCAGCAGCCACCTGACACGGAATGGCTACACCTTC. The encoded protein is CASSHLTRNGYTF.

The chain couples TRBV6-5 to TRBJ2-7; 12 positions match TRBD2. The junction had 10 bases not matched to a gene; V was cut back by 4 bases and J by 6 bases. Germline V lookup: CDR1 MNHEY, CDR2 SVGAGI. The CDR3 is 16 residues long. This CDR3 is CASSSLGLAGSGEQYF. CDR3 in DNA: TGTGCCAGCAGTTCCCTTGGACTAGCGGGATCCGGCGAGCAGTACTTC.

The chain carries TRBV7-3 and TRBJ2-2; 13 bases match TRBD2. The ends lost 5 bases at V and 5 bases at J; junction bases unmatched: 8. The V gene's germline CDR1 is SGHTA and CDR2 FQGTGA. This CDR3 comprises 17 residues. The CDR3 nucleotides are TGTGCCAGCAGCCCCGGACTAGCGGGGGATAGGACCGGGGAGCTGTTTTTT. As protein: CASSPGLAGDRTGELFF.

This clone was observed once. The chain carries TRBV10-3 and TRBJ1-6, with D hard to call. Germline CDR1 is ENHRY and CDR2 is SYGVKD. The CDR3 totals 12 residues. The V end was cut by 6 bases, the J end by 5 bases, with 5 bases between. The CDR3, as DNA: TGTGCCATCAGGGAGAATAATTCACCCCTCCACTTT. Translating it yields CAIRENNSPLHF.

The CDR3: CASSPPRGETNYGYTF. In nucleotides, the CDR3 is TGCGCCAGCAGCCCACCTCGGGGGGAGACAAACTATGGCTACACCTTC. The chain couples TRBV5-1 to TRBJ1-2; a possible D gene is TRBD1 (5 bases). Germline CDR1 reads SGHRS; CDR2 reads YFSETQ. The CDR3 runs 16 residues. The ends were cut back, 4 bases at V and 2 bases at J, with 18 bases in the middle.

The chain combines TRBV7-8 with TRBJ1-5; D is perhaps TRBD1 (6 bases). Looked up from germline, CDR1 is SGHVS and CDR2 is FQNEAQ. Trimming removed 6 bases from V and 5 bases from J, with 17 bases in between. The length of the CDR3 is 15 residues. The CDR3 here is CASRPGHLRDQPQHF. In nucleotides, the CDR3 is TGTGCCAGCAGGCCGGGACACCTACGAGATCAGCCCCAGCATTTT.

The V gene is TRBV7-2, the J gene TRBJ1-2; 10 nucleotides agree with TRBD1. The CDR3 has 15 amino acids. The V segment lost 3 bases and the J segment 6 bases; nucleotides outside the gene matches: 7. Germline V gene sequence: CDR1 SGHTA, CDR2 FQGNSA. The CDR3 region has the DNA TGTGCCAGCAGCTTCCTGACAGGGGGCATGGATGGCTACACCTTC. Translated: CASSFLTGGMDGYTF.

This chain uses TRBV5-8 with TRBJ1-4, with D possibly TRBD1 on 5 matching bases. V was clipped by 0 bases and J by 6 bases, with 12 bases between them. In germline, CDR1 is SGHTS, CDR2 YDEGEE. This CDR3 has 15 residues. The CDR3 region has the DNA TGTGCCAGCAGCTTGGTGGGGCAGGGAGATGAAAAACTGTTTTTT. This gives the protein CASSLVGQGDEKLFF.

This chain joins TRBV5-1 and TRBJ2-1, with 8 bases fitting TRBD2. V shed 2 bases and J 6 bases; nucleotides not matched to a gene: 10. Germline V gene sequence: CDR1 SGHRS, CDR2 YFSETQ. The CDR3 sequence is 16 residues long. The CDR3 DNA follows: TGCGCCAGCAGCTTATCGGGAGGGCCCCCCGGCAATGAGCAGTTCTTC. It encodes CASSLSGGPPGNEQFF.

This CDR3 reads CASSLGPVGYEQYF. The CDR3 DNA is TGTGCCAGCAGTTTAGGACCGGTCGGGTACGAGCAGTACTTC. The rearrangement links TRBV27 to TRBJ2-7; D gene uncertain. The V end was cut by 2 bases, the J end by 4 bases, with 12 bases between. The germline V gene encodes CDR1 MNHEY and CDR2 SMNVEV (reference sequence). CDR3 size: 14 residues.

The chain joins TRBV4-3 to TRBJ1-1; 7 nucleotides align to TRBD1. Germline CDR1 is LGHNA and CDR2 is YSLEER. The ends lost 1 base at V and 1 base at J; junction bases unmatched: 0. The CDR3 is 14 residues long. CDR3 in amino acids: CASSQGQGNTEAFF. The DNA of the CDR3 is TGCGCCAGCAGCCAAGGACAGGGGAACACTGAAGCTTTCTTT.

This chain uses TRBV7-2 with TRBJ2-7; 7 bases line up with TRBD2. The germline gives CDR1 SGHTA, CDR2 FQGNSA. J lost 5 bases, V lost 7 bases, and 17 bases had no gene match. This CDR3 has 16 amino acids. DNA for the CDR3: TGTGCCAGCACCGACCCCCGGGCGGGAGAGGGGAACGAGCAGTACTTC. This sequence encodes CASTDPRAGEGNEQYF.